This T cell receptor beta chain emerged from a study of blood T cell repertoires in COVID-19. Looking at the study overall: Donors in the United States, Italy and Spain gave samples during acute or convalescent COVID-19. Nucleic acid was either cDNA or gDNA, and it came from T cells, B-cell-depleted T cells, or PBMCs.

In the original workflow: Nucleated cell counts were estimated from reference gene primer amplification. The data were produced by immunoSEQ multiplex PCR, yet TCRdb's version contains in-frame clones alone and is incomplete. V, J and clone size derive from that table, while D and trimming were established from the DNA sequence. The sample shows under 75,000 clones, about 92% of them seen only once. The sequencing input was peripheral blood. The origin of this receptor is a man aged 45 to 65 with active COVID-19.

For the CDR3, the DNA is TGTGCCAGCAGCTTAGGGAGTGGCACTGAAGCTTTCTTT. Amino acid sequence: CASSLGSGTEAFF. This chain joins TRBV7-8 and TRBJ1-1; D is unresolved. V shed 1 base and J shed 4 bases, with 7 bases lying between them. The CDR3 covers 13 residues. Germline V gene sequence: CDR1 SGHVS, CDR2 FQNEAQ.